This T cell receptor (beta chain) appears in the sequencing data of a study of T cells after yellow fever vaccination. Study at large: Where fractions had low cell numbers, libraries were prepared from them with the SMART-Seq v4 Ultra Low Input RNA kit. Study-wide results and limits: Primary-vaccination clones mostly resurfaced post-booster (roughly 97% CD4, 75% to 90% CD8).

In its sample, this clonotype was seen many times. As yet, its antigen is unknown. Researchers made TCR cDNA using 5'RACE template switching, and this step added a universal primer site and UMIs. In TCRdb, the 5' RACE reads were re-called with MiXCR into one record per CDR3 protein. The table lists 250,000 or so distinct CDR3 sequences, approximately 3.6% of them singletons. V gave up 3 bases and J gave up 1 base, with 14 bases separating them. The CDR3 covers 15 residues. From germline, CDR1 is DFQATT and CDR2 SNEGSKA (reference sequence). This receptor was obtained from a man aged 18 to 30 who received the YFV17D yellow fever vaccine. Sequenced here: PBMCs, sampled 15 days after the yellow fever booster vaccination. The J gene is TRBJ2-3, the V gene TRBV20-1; D uncertain. The CDR3 DNA reads as TGCAGTGCTAGGGGCCGCAATGGGGGCACAGATACGCAGTATTTT. This gives the protein CSARGRNGGTDTQYF.